This T cell receptor beta chain was documented in a study of blood T cell repertoires in COVID-19 (dated by TCRdb to about 2020). Background for the entire study: Recovered participants in ImmuneRACE Cohort 3 were defined by two consecutive negative NP/OP PCR tests, clearance by a healthcare professional, or resolution of symptoms. Samples from collaborators originated in the United States, Italy and Spain and spanned both the acute and convalescent phases of COVID-19. The material from the prospective study consisted of cDNA or gDNA derived from T cells, B-cell-depleted T cells, or PBMCs. Subjects who had been exposed to COVID-19, were actively infected with it, or had recovered from it provided the deeply sampled blood TCRbeta repertoires that made up the dataset. The repertoires were released in a freely available public database meant as a resource for research on the immune response to SARS-CoV-2. The samples were drawn from two sources: the first 160 participants of the ongoing ImmuneRACE study, and 1,254 subjects contributed by 6 global collaborators. A de-identified subject ID, COVID-19 status, age in years and sex were almost always included in the sample metadata. HLA class I and class II types, where available, came from metadata supplied by the sample provider rather than from assay-based typing.

The paper as a whole reports these results and caveats: How much clinical and demographic metadata was included differed by source and by participant, and the metadata was provided uncurated.

As for this clone: Its antigen is still unknown. Per-base qualities were not stored, and no clone one base away is much larger. The sample carries other DNA sequences with the same CDR3.

In the prospective study, participants were roughly 18 to 90 years old, resided in approximately 25 geographic areas of the United States, and were enrolled through a virtual design. In the prospective study, cohorts were assigned on the basis of participant-reported clinical history obtained from a screening survey and a study questionnaire. In the prospective study, mobile phlebotomists collected whole blood, serum and a nasopharyngeal or oropharyngeal swab from each participant. Prospective study participants could optionally give additional blood draws and questionnaires over an approximately 2-month period. Prospective study blood samples were shipped either frozen or at room temperature before DNA extraction. Relative to germline, V is missing 3 bases and J is missing 5 bases, with 5 bases of the junction outside any gene match. As encoded in the germline V gene, CDR1 is KGHSH while CDR2 is LQKENI. The CDR3, from cysteine to phenylalanine, totals 15 residues. The entry retains the CDR3 DNA only, 45 bases that are in frame from base 1.

TCRbeta CDR3 regions were amplified from genomic DNA by means of the immunoSEQ Assay, a bias-controlled multiplex PCR. Concerning the study's data processing: Within the assay, amplification of reference gene primers was used to estimate how many nucleated cells each sample contained. To quantify the absolute abundance of each unique TCRbeta CDR3 rearrangement, sequence reads were collapsed and filtered. For each sample, productive Simpson clonality was calculated as the square root of Simpson's diversity index over productive rearrangements. The clones in this table, taken by TCRdb from immuneACCESS, are in-frame only. Not every clone is retained; where verified, under half of the shortfall comes from an unresolved V gene, and the cause of the rest is unknown. D and trimming come from the DNA, and the V and J calls and clone size come from that table. A total of about 150,000 clones appear in this sample, around 80% of them only once. The top ten clonotypes cover around 19% of the sample.

Recombination joined TRBV18 with TRBJ1-1, with 11 bases aligning to TRBD1. The source is a woman in her 70s in a cohort exposed to, infected with or recovered from COVID-19 (not recorded which). Sequenced sample: PBMCs or T cells enriched from blood (not recorded which). CDR3 reads: CASSPPGQGGTEAFF. The DNA is TGTGCCAGCTCACCCCCGGGACAGGGGGGGACTGAAGCTTTCTTT. When the CDR3 is completed using the reference TRBV18 and TRBJ1-1 genes on either side, the full variable domain is NAGVMQNPRHLVRRRGQEARLRCSPMKGHSHVYWYRQLPEEGLKFMVYLQKENIIDESGMPKERFSAEFPKEGPSILRIQQVVRGDSAAYFCASSPPGQGGTEAFFGQGTRLTVV.